These T cell receptor beta chains were read from a single sample in a study of blood T cell repertoires in COVID-19. Profiling relied on immunoSEQ multiplex PCR, and the TCRdb table lists in-frame clones only, not all of them. This table holds roughly 290,000 clones, roughly 89% found once. The material sequenced was PBMCs or T cells enriched from blood (not recorded which). These receptors were obtained from a woman between 18 and 30 years old with acute COVID-19. CDR3s include the opening cysteine and the closing phenylalanine or tryptophan. D genes are given only for firm matches. Clone size appears in some rows only: once, few, many, or a class for an expanded clone.

>TRBJ1-2|TRBD1|TRBV5-4|-
TGTGCCAGCAGCTTGGGGACAGGGGCAGTTTCAATTGGCTACACCTTC
CASSLGTGAVSIGYTF
>TRBJ1-4|-|TRBV25-1|-
TGTGCCAGCACCCCGGGGGTAATGGCTAATGAAAAACTGTTTTTT
CASTPGVMANEKLFF
>TRBJ1-1|TRBD1|TRBV6-5|-
TGTGCCAGCAGCTACGACAGGGTCGAACCTAAAGCTTTCTTT
CASSYDRVEPKAFF
>TRBJ1-2|TRBD1|TRBV28|-
TGTGCCAGCAGCCCACAGGACAGGGCAGCCTATGGCTACACCTTC
CASSPQDRAAYGYTF
>TRBJ1-3|-|TRBV4-1|-
TGCGCCAGCAGCCAAGATTGGAGCTCTGGAAACACCATATATTTT
CASSQDWSSGNTIYF
>TRBJ2-7|-|TRBV10-1|-
TGCGCCAGGTCCACCGACACCATAATCTCCTACGAGCAGTACTTC
CARSTDTIISYEQYF
>TRBJ2-7|TRBD1|TRBV7-3|-
TGTGCCAGCAGCGTCTCCGGGACAGAGAATTACGAGCAGTACTTC
CASSVSGTENYEQYF
>TRBJ2-1|-|TRBV24-1|-
TGTGCCACCAGTGAACAGGGGGGGGACAATGAGCAGTTCTTC
CATSEQGGDNEQFF
>TRBJ1-1|-|TRBV6-2/TRBV6-3|once
TGTGCCAGCAGTTACCCAACCGCGATAAGCATGAACACTGAAGCTTTCTTT
CASSYPTAISMNTEAFF
>TRBJ2-7|TRBD2|TRBV11-2|few
TGTGCCAGCAGCCCTCTAACTAGCGGGAGGAACTTC
CASSPLTSGRNF
>TRBJ1-6|-|TRBV5-1|-
TGCGCCAGCAGCTTGGTTCCCCCGGTGGGCAATTCACCCCTCCACTTT
CASSLVPPVGNSPLHF
>TRBJ2-7|-|TRBV12-3/TRBV12-4|-
TGTGCCAGCAGTTTAAAGGTTGAGACTAGTCAGTACTTC
CASSLKVETSQYF
>TRBJ2-6|TRBD1|TRBV6-5|-
TGTGCCAGCAGCCGGACAGGGACGGCCAACGTCCTGACTTTC
CASSRTGTANVLTF
>TRBJ2-5|-|TRBV21-1|-
TGTGCCAGCAGCACGACCGTTCGCGGGAGAGTGGAGACCCAGTACTTC
CASSTTVRGRVETQYF
>TRBJ2-2|-|TRBV6-5|-
TGTGCCCATCCAACTTACACCGGGGAGCTGTTTTTT
CAHPTYTGELFF
>TRBJ2-7|TRBD2|TRBV5-4|-
TGTGCCAGCAGCTCGGGACTAGCGGCGGCCTACGAGCAGTACTTC
CASSSGLAAAYEQYF
>TRBJ2-1|-|TRBV11-2|-
TGTGCCAGCAGCTCCCATTTGGGCTTTCGCAATGAGCAGTTCTTC
CASSSHLGFRNEQFF
>TRBJ2-2|-|TRBV15|-
TGTGCCACCAGCAGGGTGCGGGGCCGGGAGCTGTTTTTT
CATSRVRGRELFF
>TRBJ2-1|TRBD1|TRBV7-9|-
TGTGCCAGCAGCCATGGATTCGACAGGGCCCACAATGAGCAGTTCTTC
CASSHGFDRAHNEQFF
>TRBJ1-2|-|TRBV5-8|-
TGTGCCAGCAGCTTGGGACAGTCCTACTATGGCTACACCTTC
CASSLGQSYYGYTF